The 16 T cell receptor beta chains in this list originate from one sample, sequenced in a study of cytomegalovirus exposure and HLA in healthy donors. Both 60 Vbeta primers and 13 Jbeta primers went into the PCR. Libraries were prepared by immunoSEQ multiplex PCR; TCRdb keeps only in-frame clonotypes and omits some of them. The sample consists of some 82,000 clones, around 84% of them appearing once. Sequencing was carried out using PBMCs. These receptors were taken from a woman in her forties or fifties in good health and CMV-seronegative.

The chain links TRBV5-1 to TRBJ2-2; no definite D call. The ends were cut back, 3 bases at V and 3 bases at J, with 9 bases in the middle. The germline V gene encodes CDR1 SGHRS and CDR2 YFSETQ. The CDR3 runs to 14 residues. CDR3 nucleotide sequence: TGCGCCAGCAGCTCCCGCAGTGACACCGGGGAGCTGTTTTTT. This encodes CASSSRSDTGELFF.

The gene calls are TRBV27 and TRBJ1-2; 12 nucleotides line up with TRBD1. The V gene's germline CDR1 is MNHEY and CDR2 SMNVEV (reference sequence). The CDR3 consists of 15 residues. The V gene end was trimmed by 2 bases and the J gene end by 8 bases; junction bases not matched to a gene: 6. CDR3 amino acids: CASSLAGTGGRGYTF. CDR3 nucleotides: TGTGCCAGCAGTTTAGCAGGGACAGGGGGCAGGGGCTACACCTTC.

The gene calls are TRBV27 and TRBJ1-4; D possibly corresponds to TRBD1 (5 bases). The V gene's germline CDR1 is MNHEY and CDR2 SMNVEV (reference sequence). The CDR3 spans 14 residues. Trimming took 8 bases from V and 6 from J, leaving 16 bases between them. CDR3 protein: CASGYAGWDEKLFF. The CDR3 DNA reads TGTGCCAGCGGATACGCAGGGTGGGATGAAAAACTGTTTTTT.

The chain couples TRBV4-1 to TRBJ1-1; D might be TRBD1 (6 bases). V lost 4 bases to trimming and J lost 0 bases, with 18 bases between them. The CDR3 is 17 amino acids. Germline CDR1 MGHRA, CDR2 YSYEKL. The CDR3 region is CASSPGAGGAMNTEAFF. The CDR3 DNA sequence: TGCGCCAGCAGCCCTGGGGCGGGGGGCGCCATGAACACTGAAGCTTTCTTT.

The chain employs TRBV5-5 and TRBJ1-2; TRBD1 aligns across 8 bases. This CDR3 contains 13 residues. J lost 7 bases, V lost 4 bases, and 6 bases had no gene match. CDR1 and CDR2 from the germline V gene are SGHKS and YYEKEE (reference sequence). In DNA, the CDR3 is TGTGCCAGCAGCATCGGACAGGGAGGTGGCTACACCTTC. This encodes CASSIGQGGGYTF.

This clone has more than one count but fewer than ten. The chain links TRBV5-6 to TRBJ2-7; D assignment may be TRBD1 or TRBD2 (6 bases each). Germline-derived CDR1 and CDR2 are SGHDT and YYEEEE. V was trimmed by 0 bases and J by 7 bases, leaving 11 bases between them. The CDR3 is 13 amino acids. DNA for the CDR3: TGTGCCAGCAGCTTGGATGGGGGGCGGGAGCAGTACGTC. This translates into CASSLDGGREQYV.

This chain links TRBV29-1 with TRBJ1-1; 9 bases are shared with TRBD1. The V segment lost 6 bases and the J segment 1 base; nucleotides outside the gene matches: 3. CDR1 is SQVTM, CDR2 ANQGSEA, per germline. The CDR3 sequence is 13 residues long. For the CDR3, the DNA is TGCAGCGTAGGGACAGGGCAGAACACTGAAGCTTTCTTT. Protein: CSVGTGQNTEAFF.

The rearrangement uses TRBV5-1 and TRBJ2-5; 10 bases match TRBD1. The DNA matches TRBJ2-7 better at its end, which makes the J call doubtful. The CDR3 totals 12 residues. Germline CDR1 SGHRS, CDR2 YFSETQ. The CDR3 DNA reads as TGCGCCAGCAGGGGGACAGGGGTCGAGCAGTACTTC. Translating gives CASRGTGVEQYF.

The chain has TRBV27 and TRBJ1-3, with TRBD1 identical over 8 bases. The CDR3 is made up of 16 amino acids. Germline V gives CDR1 MNHEY, CDR2 SMNVEV (reference sequence). Unmatched junction bases numbered 10, after V lost 6 bases and J lost 3 bases. The DNA of the CDR3 is TGTGCCAGCAGGTACTCACAGGGGGGTGATGGAAACACCATATATTTT. It is translated as CASRYSQGGDGNTIYF.

This clone was seen only a few times. CDR3: CASSLSRIGVGNEQFF. The DNA for the CDR3 is TGTGCCAGCAGTTTGAGTAGGATAGGGGTGGGCAATGAGCAGTTCTTC. The chain links TRBV28 to TRBJ2-1; perhaps TRBD1 as D (5 bases). The germline V and J ends were trimmed by 3 bases and 6 bases, with 18 bases remaining between them. From germline, CDR1 is MDHEN and CDR2 SYDVKM. CDR3 length equals 16 residues.

This clone was counted only a few times. The gene calls are TRBV14 and TRBJ1-4; TRBD1 agrees at 8 bases. The ends lost 1 base at V and 7 bases at J; junction bases unmatched: 8. Germline CDR1 is SGHDN and CDR2 is FVKESK. The CDR3 covers 16 residues. CDR3: CASSQGSTGGGEKLFF. DNA of the CDR3: TGTGCCAGCAGCCAAGGGTCAACAGGGGGTGGTGAAAAACTGTTTTTT.

The chain combines TRBV5-4 with TRBJ1-1; tentative D call: TRBD1 (5 bases). The germline V gene encodes CDR1 SGHNT and CDR2 YYREEE (reference sequence). There are 16 residues in the CDR3. The V end lost 4 bases, the J end lost 0 bases, and 16 bases lay between the germline ends. CDR3 region: CASSPAGQRLNTEAFF. The CDR3 region has the DNA TGTGCCAGCAGCCCCGCGGGGCAACGACTGAACACTGAAGCTTTCTTT.

The chain recombines TRBV5-6 with TRBJ1-2, with 8 bases fitting TRBD1. Germline loops: CDR1 SGHDT, CDR2 YYEEEE. The CDR3 spans 13 residues. J lost 8 bases, V lost 1 base, and 4 bases had no gene match. In nucleotides, the CDR3 is TGTGCCAGCAGCTTGCGGCAGGGGGCAGGCTACACCTTC. Translating it yields CASSLRQGAGYTF. The full variable domain, its missing parts supplied by reference TRBV5-6 and TRBJ1-2, is DAGVTQSPTHLIKTRGQQVTLRCSPKSGHDTVSWYQQALGQGPQFIFQYYEEEERQRGNFPDRFSGHQFPNYSSELNVNALLLGDSALYLCASSLRQGAGYTFGSGTRLTVV.

The chain combines TRBV5-1 with TRBJ2-1; D may be TRBD1 (5 bases). Trimming removed 1 base from V and 9 bases from J, with 26 bases in between. CDR1 and CDR2 from the germline V gene are SGHRS and YFSETQ. The CDR3 spans 18 residues. The CDR3 here is CASSLSPSPGKGMGEQFF. The CDR3 region has the DNA TGCGCCAGCAGCTTGAGCCCCTCCCCAGGGAAGGGGATGGGTGAGCAGTTCTTC.

The chain carries TRBV5-8 and TRBJ1-1, with D unclear. V dropped 0 bases and J dropped 11 bases, with 23 bases sitting between them. The CDR3 loop spans 16 amino acids. CDR1 and CDR2 (germline): SGHTS, YDEGEE. CDR3 in amino acids: CASSLGRNSPIGVAFF. DNA of the CDR3: TGTGCCAGCAGCTTGGGGAGGAACAGCCCCATCGGGGTGGCTTTCTTT.

The V call is TRBV4-1, the J call TRBJ2-3; 7 bases map to TRBD2. V shed 3 bases and J 3 bases; nucleotides not matched to a gene: 9. The CDR3 consists of 16 residues. Germline-derived CDR1 and CDR2 are MGHRA and YSYEKL. CDR3 loop: CASSQEVQRGTDTQYF. The CDR3, as DNA: TGCGCCAGCAGCCAGGAAGTCCAGCGGGGAACAGATACGCAGTATTTT.